The clone carrying this TCR beta chain has a count of ten or more. Its antigen is currently unknown. Read coverage stops 3 residues before the CDR3 terminus; the germline J gene supplies the remainder. Clones were read by immunoSEQ multiplex PCR, and TCRdb kept only the in-frame ones, dropping some. This sample comprises about 81,000 clones, none seen once only. This sample is drawn from a study of T cell clonality in common variable immunodeficiency. General observations from the study: Fewer deletions and N-nucleotide insertions were reportedly seen in common variable immunodeficiency TCR beta sequences.

The CDR3 runs 17 residues. Germline V gene data show CDR1 as GTSNPN and CDR2 as SVGIG (reference sequence). Losses at the gene ends were 0 bases for V and 6 bases for J; bases not matched to a gene: 17. This TCR derives from a person aged 18 to 69 in good health. V and J are TRBV30 and TRBJ2-7, with 7 positions matching TRBD2. Sequencing used peripheral blood mononuclear cells. The CDR3 spells CAWSVSPAGTPVGEQYF. The CDR3 bases that were read are TGTGCCTGGAGTGTATCACCAGCGGGAACCCCTGTTGGCGAG.